The clone carrying this T cell receptor beta chain was counted a few times. The sample originates from a study of T cells in narcolepsy. The overall study: Healthy controls were enrolled alongside patients with narcolepsy type 1 or type 2.

The data were produced by immunoSEQ multiplex PCR, yet TCRdb's version contains in-frame clones alone and is incomplete. This sample has over 30,000 clones; around 80% occur once, and the top ten carry over 1%. From germline, CDR1 is MDHEN and CDR2 SYDVKM. V lost 6 bases and J 5 bases, leaving 11 bases between the germline ends. The CDR3 contains 13 residues. The clonotype originates from a human donor with narcolepsy. Sequencing was carried out using CD45RA- memory CD4+ T cells from PBMCs. The V call is TRBV28, the J call TRBJ2-1; D unresolved. The CDR3 protein is CASSTGLNNEQFF. The CDR3 DNA reads TGTGCCAGCAGCACCGGTCTCAACAATGAGCAGTTCTTC.